The source of this T cell receptor beta chain is a study of prognosis after radiotherapy for stage I lung cancer. In the study overall: Aged roughly 50 to 84 years, with a median of approximately 71 years, the patients were around 13 men and five to seven women.

By two-round multiplex PCR, the TCR beta CDR3 was amplified from genomic DNA. The authors ran first-round PCR with primers specific to each TRBV and TRBJ gene. Via MiXCR, TCRdb re-called the multiplex PCR reads, giving one row per CDR3 protein. The table has about 35,000 distinct CDR3 sequences, 32% seen once. V was cut by 6 bases and J by 6 bases, with 9 bases left in between. This CDR3 comprises 11 residues. Germline V gene sequence: CDR1 MRHNA, CDR2 SNTAGT. Study results and caveats: Patients given stereotactic body radiation therapy showed fewer unique TCR clones afterward, median 10,088 versus 6,861.

About this clonotype itself: Antigen: not known. A far larger clone differs by one base, so this is likely a read error.

The sequenced sample was PBMCs, obtained before or after stereotactic body radiation therapy (not recorded which). The receptor was isolated from a donor of 50 years or more with non-small cell lung cancer. The V call is TRBV6-4, the J call TRBJ2-7, with D uncertain. The CDR3 loop is CASRCSAEQYF. The CDR3 region has the DNA TGTGCCAGCAGGTGCAGCGCCGAGCAGTACTTC.